This passage covers 15 T cell receptor beta chains from one sample sequenced in a study of T cells in Graves' hyperthyroidism and ophthalmopathy. Amplified regions were TCR beta CDR3 sequences from RNA transcripts. HTBI primers drove first-round RT-PCR of the TCR CDR3. Each CDR3 protein is one row after TCRdb ran MiXCR on the multiplex PCR reads. This table holds roughly 380,000 distinct CDR3 sequences, about 18% found once. The sample consisted of blood. These receptors were obtained from a woman between 18 and 29 years old with Graves' hyperthyroidism.

This clonotype was counted ten times or more. The chain uses TRBV6-5 and TRBJ1-5, with D possibly TRBD1 on 5 matching bases. Germline lookup yields CDR1 MNHEY and CDR2 SVGAGI. V lost 0 bases, J lost 7 bases, and 19 bases lay in between. This CDR3 has 17 residues. The CDR3 DNA reads TGTGCCAGCAGTTACTCCTTATTCAGGGTAAGGGGACAGCCCCAGCATTTT. It specifies CASSYSLFRVRGQPQHF.

This clonotype was seen many times. V usage is TRBV4-1 and J usage is TRBJ1-5; 7 bases fit TRBD1. The CDR3 is 16 amino acids. Germline V lookup: CDR1 MGHRA, CDR2 YSYEKL. The junction had 10 bases not matched to a gene; V was cut back by 4 bases and J by 4 bases. This CDR3 reads CASSLRGGGKNQPQHF. CDR3 in DNA: TGCGCCAGCAGCCTCCGTGGAGGGGGCAAAAATCAGCCCCAGCATTTT.

This clonotype was seen repeatedly, ten times or more. The V call is TRBV28, the J call TRBJ2-7; D is perhaps TRBD1 or TRBD2 (5 bases each). Per the germline V gene, CDR1 is MDHEN and CDR2 is SYDVKM. Trimming pared 5 bases from V and 3 bases from J, leaving 20 bases between. The CDR3 spans 16 residues. CDR3 nucleotide sequence: TGTGCCAGCAGTCCCTCGGGACCGGGCTCCGGCTACGAGCAGTACTTC. This sequence encodes CASSPSGPGSGYEQYF. Filled out from reference TRBV28 and TRBJ2-7, the complete variable domain reads DVKVTQSSRYLVKRTGEKVFLECVQDMDHENMFWYRQDPGLGLRLIYFSYDVKMKEKGDIPEGYSVSREKKERFSLILESASTNQTSMYLCASSPSGPGSGYEQYFGPGTRLTVT.

This clonotype was seen repeatedly, ten times or more. The chain is built from TRBV12-3 or TRBV12-4 and TRBJ2-7; no definite D call. This CDR3 is built from 13 residues. V was pared by 6 bases and J by 5 bases, with 14 bases between. Here the CDR3 reads CASSLDITNEQYF. The CDR3 bases are TGTGCCAGCAGCCTCGACATCACGAACGAGCAGTACTTC.

The gene calls are TRBV7-6 and TRBJ2-3; 14 positions match TRBD2. The CDR3 loop spans 15 amino acids. The trim removed 5 bases at V and 6 bases at J, leaving 4 bases unmatched. Germline V gene lookup returns CDR1 SGHVS and CDR2 FNYEAQ. CDR3 DNA sequence: TGTGCCAGCAGCCCAGGACTAGCGGGGGGTGATACGCAGTATTTT. This gives the protein CASSPGLAGGDTQYF. Supplemented by reference TRBV7-6 and TRBJ2-3, the full variable domain reads GAGVSQSPRYKVTKRGQDVALRCDPISGHVSLYWYRQALGQGPEFLTYFNYEAQQDKSGLPNDRFSAERPEGSISTLTIQRTEQRDSAMYRCASSPGLAGGDTQYFGPGTRLTVL.

The V call is TRBV4-1, the J call TRBJ2-2; D may be TRBD1 (7 bases). Deletions cut 2 bases from V and 8 bases from J, with 15 bases between. CDR3 size: 15 residues. The germline gives CDR1 MGHRA, CDR2 YSYEKL. Written as DNA, the CDR3 is TGCGCCAGCAGCCAAAGGCAGGGGGGCTTTGGGGAGCTGTTTTTT. Its translation is CASSQRQGGFGELFF.

This clonotype was found many times. The chain recombines TRBV7-2 with TRBJ1-1; TRBD1 is a possible D gene (5 bases). V dropped 3 bases and J dropped 11 bases, with 13 bases sitting between them. The CDR3 has 12 residues. The germline gives CDR1 SGHTA, CDR2 FQGNSA. This CDR3 reads CASSFPTATAFF. In DNA, the CDR3 is TGTGCCAGCAGCTTCCCGACAGCGACGGCTTTCTTT.

A few counts support this clonotype. CDR3 protein: CSAIGSSNQPQHF. The DNA for the CDR3 is TGCAGTGCTATCGGGTCAAGCAATCAGCCCCAGCATTTT. V and J are TRBV20-1 and TRBJ1-5; no clear D. Germline V gives CDR1 DFQATT, CDR2 SNEGSKA (reference sequence). V was cut by 4 bases and J by 1 base, with 8 bases left in between. The CDR3 runs 13 residues.

Of note for this clonotype: An end of the junction does not agree with germline; a read error may underlie this. This rearrangement joins TRBV29-1 to TRBJ1-2; no firm D call. The CDR3 sequence is 13 residues long. In germline, CDR1 is SQVTM, CDR2 ANQGSEA. The CDR3 sequence: CSVVWGFGYDYTF. Here the CDR3 DNA reads TGCAGCGTTGTTTGGGGTTTCGGGTATGACTACACCTTC.

Of note for this clonotype: A read error is possible here, since a much larger clone lies one base away. The rearrangement links TRBV12-3 or TRBV12-4 to TRBJ1-1, with 7 bases aligning to TRBD1. This CDR3 has 16 amino acids. The chain's CDR3 is CASSLPKDRSKPEACF. The CDR3 region has the DNA TGTGCCAGCAGTTTACCCAAGGACAGGTCGAAGCCTGAAGCTTGCTTT.

This clonotype was observed many times. This sequence joins TRBV5-1 and TRBJ1-1; D ambiguous. There are 13 residues in the CDR3. Trimming took off 3 bases at V and 5 bases at J, with 11 bases between the two ends. Per the germline V gene, CDR1 is SGHRS and CDR2 is YFSETQ. DNA for the CDR3: TGCGCCAGCAGCTGGACGGAACTAACTGAAGCTTTCTTT. This gives the protein CASSWTELTEAFF.

This clonotype was observed at least ten times. In DNA, the CDR3 is TGTGCCAGCAGTCCTTCTTTCGAGGGATGGAACACTGAAGCTTTCTTT. Its translation: CASSPSFEGWNTEAFF. The chain couples TRBV12-3 or TRBV12-4 to TRBJ1-1; D remains ambiguous. The CDR3 is 16 residues long. V was shortened by 5 bases and J by 1 base, with 17 bases between the two germline ends.

V and J are TRBV24-1 and TRBJ1-2; D gene uncertain. V gave up 4 bases and J gave up 5 bases, with 10 bases separating them. Germline-derived CDR1 and CDR2 are KGHDR and SFDVKD. This CDR3 region has 13 residues. DNA of the CDR3: TGTGCCACCAGTGAGCTTACATGGTATGGCTACACCTTC. Translated, it gives CATSELTWYGYTF.

This clonotype was counted a few times. This sequence joins TRBV3-1 and TRBJ1-2; maybe TRBD1 (5 bases). Germline V gene lookup returns CDR1 LGHDT and CDR2 YNNKEL (reference sequence). This CDR3 region has 13 residues. V was pared by 4 bases and J by 6 bases, with 12 bases between. CDR3 DNA: TGTGCCAGCAGCCTCGGGGCTATTAATGGCTACACCTTC. Encoded protein: CASSLGAINGYTF.

The chain employs TRBV12-3 or TRBV12-4 and TRBJ2-7, with no clear D. The CDR3 is 13 amino acids. Trimming took 1 base from V and 3 from J, leaving 7 bases between them. The CDR3 DNA is TGTGCCAGCAGTTTAGATCCGGACTACGAGCAGTACTTC. Residues: CASSLDPDYEQYF.